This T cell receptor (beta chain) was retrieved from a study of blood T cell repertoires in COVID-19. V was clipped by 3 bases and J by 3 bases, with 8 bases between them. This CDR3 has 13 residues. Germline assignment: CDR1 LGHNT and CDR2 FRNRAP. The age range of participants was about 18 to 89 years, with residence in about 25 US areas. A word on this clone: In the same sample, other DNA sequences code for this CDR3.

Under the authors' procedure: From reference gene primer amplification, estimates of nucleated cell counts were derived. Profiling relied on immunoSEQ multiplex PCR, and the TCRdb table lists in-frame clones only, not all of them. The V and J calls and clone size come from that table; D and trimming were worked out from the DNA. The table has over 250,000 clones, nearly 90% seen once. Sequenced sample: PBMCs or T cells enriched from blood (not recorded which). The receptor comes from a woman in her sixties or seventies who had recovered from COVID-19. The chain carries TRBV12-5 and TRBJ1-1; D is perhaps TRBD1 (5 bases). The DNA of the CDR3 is TGTGCTAGTGGTTTAGGGGCCTACACTGAAGCTTTCTTT. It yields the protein CASGLGAYTEAFF.